This is a list of T cell receptor beta chains from one sample in a study of metastatic and nonmetastatic thyroid tumors. TCRdb reanalyzed the PCR reads with MiXCR. The repertoire holds about 35,000 clones, about 31% seen once, with 7.8% in the top ten. The specimen sequenced was blood. Every receptor here comes from a female donor with papillary thyroid cancer or a benign thyroid nodule (not recorded which). Some clones in this sample may be carry-over from other donors' samples. CDR3s include the opening cysteine and the closing phenylalanine or tryptophan. The D gene is left open where the match is weak. Not every row has a clone size; where given, it reads once, few, many or a size class.

D gene	clone size	V gene	J gene	CDR3 length	CDR3 DNA	CDR3 protein
.	.	TRBV18	TRBJ2-2	16	TGTGCCAGCTCACAACAATCTAACGCGAACACCGGGGAGCTGTTTTTT	CASSQQSNANTGELFF
.	once	TRBV7-3	TRBJ2-5	13	TGTGCCAGCAGCTTAACCGAGAAAGAGACCCAGTACTTC	CASSLTEKETQYF
.	.	TRBV27	TRBJ1-6	15	TGTGCCAGCAGTTTATTATCCAGGGACAATTCACCCCTCCACTTT	CASSLLSRDNSPLHF
.	many	TRBV7-3	TRBJ2-1	13	TGTGCCAGCAGCTTAGGACGGGGCGATGAGCAGTTCTTC	CASSLGRGDEQFF
.	.	TRBV4-1	TRBJ2-5	15	TGCGCCAGCAGCTCACAGCCGGGGGACGTGAAGACCCAGTACTTC	CASSSQPGDVKTQYF
.	many	TRBV2	TRBJ1-5	12	TGTGCCAGCAGTGACTTGGGGCAGCCCCAGCATTTT	CASSDLGQPQHF
.	.	TRBV18	TRBJ2-1	16	TGTGCCAGCTCACCAGGCAGTCCGAGGGGATACAATGAGCAGTTCTTC	CASSPGSPRGYNEQFF
TRBD2	medium-sized	TRBV6-5	TRBJ2-7	16	TGTGCCAGCAGTTACTCGACCCAGGGAGGGGTGGACGAGCAGTACTTC	CASSYSTQGGVDEQYF
.	many	TRBV27	TRBJ1-5	17	TGTGCCAGCAGTACAAAGATTTGGGGAAGACGCCATCAGCCCCAGCATTTT	CASSTKIWGRRHQPQHF
.	.	TRBV7-3	TRBJ2-1	13	TGTGCCAGCAACTCTCGGCCGACGGATGAGCAGTTCTTC	CASNSRPTDEQFF
TRBD1	many	TRBV10-3	TRBJ2-5	14	TGTGCCACACAACTAACAGGGGACCAAGAGACCCAGTACTTC	CATQLTGDQETQYF
.	once	TRBV4-1	TRBJ2-3	15	TGCGCCAGCAGCCAATATCCTGCAGGCTCGACCACGCAGTATTTC	CASSQYPAGSTTQYF